This T cell receptor beta chain appears in the sequencing data of a study of human T cells and chemical hapten exposure (dated by TCRdb to 2020 to 2022). About the full investigation: The libraries were sequenced as a pool, and the TCR yield per sample differed mostly because of small variations in library volumes within the pool. Both TCR alpha and TCR beta chains were sequenced from each blood RNA sample. The study tracked peripheral blood TCR repertoire changes in vivo during primary and secondary sensitization to the hapten diphenylcyclopropenone (DPC) in alopecia patients.

General study outcomes and caveats: DPC sensitization did not change how many TCRs were above 1 in 1000 frequency, and no evidence was found of alterations in global repertoire structure. After repeated subsampling, changes were observed in the strength of the expansion versus patch-test correlation and in the threshold at which the correlation became significant.

This clonotype has at least ten counts. There is no known antigen for this receptor. Nothing much larger sits one base from this clone, and base qualities are not available. CDR1 and CDR2 are drawn from the germline V gene: SGDLS, YYNGEE. For this chain, trimming is 3 bases at the V end and 2 bases at the J end, and the number of junction bases without a gene match is 7. Measured from the cysteine to the phenylalanine, the CDR3 is 16 residues long. Only the CDR3 DNA is retained, 48 bases long and in frame from the first base. Library method: 5' RACE. This sample was sequenced with an Illumina MiSeq. During library preparation, unique molecular identifiers were attached to individual cDNA molecules so that TCRs could be counted in a quantitative, reproducible way. The paper's data handling went like this. Samples had a median of around 92,000 TCRs, with a range from roughly 23,224 to 750,000. The Decombinator software suite was used to annotate V, J and CDR3 in the TCR reads. To make PS versus PT1 abundance plots, every sample was subsampled to the same number of TCRs (28,000). Expanded TCRs were defined as absent before sensitization and observed at least eight times at the 2-week time point. TCRdb trimmed the raw reads at Q25, called clones with MiXCR and kept productive beta chains. For every CDR3 protein sequence, its rows merge into one entry that carries the most common genes and DNA. The V and J calls follow TCRdb's processing rather than the paper's. The sample table shows more than 140,000 distinct CDR3 sequences, and 3.5% to 5% are seen once. More than 1.2% of the sample comes from the top ten.

Total RNA was extracted from unfractionated whole blood that had been collected in Tempus Blood RNA tubes. A few healthy volunteers were used as TCR sequencing controls and were bled at day 0, 2 weeks and 6 weeks. The origin of this receptor is a female donor in good health. The rearranged segments are TRBV9 and TRBJ2-1, and 8 junctional nucleotides match TRBD2. The CDR3 protein: CASSARTSQTYNEQFF. In nucleotide form, the sequence is TGTGCCAGCAGCGCCCGGACTAGCCAGACCTACAATGAGCAGTTCTTC. The entire variable domain, with the stretches around the CDR3 drawn from the reference TRBV9 and TRBJ2-1 proteins, is DSGVTQTPKHLITATGQRVTLRCSPRSGDLSVYWYQQSLDQGLQFLIQYYNGEERAKGNILERFSAQQFPDLHSELNLSSLELGDSALYFCASSARTSQTYNEQFFGPGTRLTVL.